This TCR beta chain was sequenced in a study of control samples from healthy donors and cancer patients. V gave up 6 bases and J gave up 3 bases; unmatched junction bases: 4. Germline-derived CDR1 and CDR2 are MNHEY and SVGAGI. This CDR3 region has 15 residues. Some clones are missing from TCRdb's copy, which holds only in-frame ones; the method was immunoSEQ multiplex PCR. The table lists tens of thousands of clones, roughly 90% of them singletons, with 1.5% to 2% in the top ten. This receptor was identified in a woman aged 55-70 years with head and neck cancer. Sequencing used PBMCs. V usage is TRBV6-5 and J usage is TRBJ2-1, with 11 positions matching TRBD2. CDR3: CASRPGLAGYNEQFF. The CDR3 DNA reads TGTGCCAGCAGGCCCGGACTAGCGGGCTACAATGAGCAGTTCTTC.